The 30 T cell receptor beta chains below come from one sample, sequenced in a study of T-cell reconstitution after alpha-beta-depleted transplantation in children. Unique molecular identifiers tagged the TCRbeta library. MiXCR, applied by TCRdb to the PCR reads, yields one record per CDR3 protein. The sample includes around 450,000 distinct CDR3 sequences, 15% to 20% of them seen just once. Here the sequenced sample was PBMCs, mostly from graft donor cells, taken 360 days after TCRalphabeta/CD19-depleted stem cell transplant. These receptors all stem from a boy less than two years old who had a stem cell transplant for Wiskott-Aldrich syndrome, so the T cells may come from the graft donor.

This clonotype was seen a handful of times. V usage is TRBV24-1 and J usage is TRBJ2-3; 9 bases are a match to TRBD1. V shed 6 bases, J shed 4 bases, and the junction held 4 bases outside the gene matches. This CDR3 has 14 residues. The germline CDR1 and CDR2 sequences are KGHDR and SFDVKD. The CDR3 sequence: CATSTTGGPDTQYF. For the CDR3, the DNA is TGTGCCACCAGTACGACAGGGGGACCAGATACGCAGTATTTT.

This clonotype appeared a few times. The chain carries TRBV5-1 and TRBJ2-1; TRBD1 agrees at 7 bases. This CDR3 spans 13 amino acids. Trimming cost V 4 bases and J 8 bases; bases outside gene matches: 6. Germline V lookup: CDR1 SGHRS, CDR2 YFSETQ. This CDR3 is CASSLRQGYEQFF. Written as DNA, the CDR3 is TGCGCCAGCAGCCTAAGACAGGGCTATGAGCAGTTCTTC.

Only a few counts were recorded for this clonotype. The rearrangement uses TRBV4-1 and TRBJ1-5, with TRBD1 matching 7 bases. This CDR3 has 16 amino acids. The germline V gene has CDR1 MGHRA and CDR2 YSYEKL. Trimming at V came to 1 base and at J to 4 bases, leaving 7 bases not matched to a gene. As DNA, the CDR3 is TGCGCCAGCAGCCAAGCGACAGGGAAGGAGAATCAGCCCCAGCATTTT. This codes for CASSQATGKENQPQHF.

This sequence joins TRBV12-3 or TRBV12-4 and TRBJ2-1; TRBD1 matches at 7 bases. The CDR3 has 15 residues. Losses at the gene ends were 2 bases for V and 6 bases for J; bases not matched to a gene: 7. Here the CDR3 DNA reads TGTGCCAGCAGTTTAAAAAGGGGGCCTGGCAATGAGCAGTTCTTC. Amino acids: CASSLKRGPGNEQFF.

The sample holds a few counts of this clonotype. This chain joins TRBV25-1 and TRBJ2-7, with D possibly TRBD1 on 7 matching bases. The CDR3 length is 15 residues. The germline V gene encodes CDR1 MGHDK and CDR2 SYGVNS. V shed 6 bases and J shed 3 bases, with 18 bases lying between them. This CDR3 reads CASRLGGTGDYEQYF. The CDR3 coding sequence is TGTGCCAGCAGACTCGGGGGAACAGGGGACTACGAGCAGTACTTC.

This clonotype showed up just a few times. The J gene is TRBJ1-5, the V gene TRBV12-3 or TRBV12-4, with 8 bases matching TRBD1. CDR3 length: 14 amino acids. The J segment lost 1 base and the V segment lost 7 bases, leaving 3 bases of the junction unmatched. The CDR3, as DNA: TGTGCCAGCACCCGACAGGGGAGCAATCAGCCCCAGCATTTT. It encodes CASTRQGSNQPQHF.

The genes are TRBV5-1 and TRBJ1-4; no definite D call. The V end lost 0 bases, the J end lost 3 bases, and 15 bases lay between the germline ends. Germline lookup yields CDR1 SGHRS and CDR2 YFSETQ. CDR3 length equals 17 residues. CDR3 residues: CASSLGLRPSPNEKLFF. The DNA of the CDR3 is TGCGCCAGCAGCTTGGGTCTAAGGCCATCTCCTAATGAAAAACTGTTTTTT.

This clonotype was recorded a few times. The chain couples TRBV20-1 to TRBJ1-4, with 7 bases aligning to TRBD1. From germline, CDR1 is DFQATT and CDR2 SNEGSKA (reference sequence). Trimming at V came to 3 bases and at J to 4 bases, leaving 5 bases not matched to a gene. This CDR3 is 14 amino acids long. In DNA form, the CDR3 reads TGCAGTGCTAGTTGGACAGGCCGTAATGAAAAACTGTTTTTT. Its protein product is CSASWTGRNEKLFF.

The gene calls are TRBV10-3 and TRBJ2-6; maybe TRBD1 (5 bases). Trimming removed 5 bases from V and 4 bases from J, with 15 bases in between. CDR1 ENHRY and CDR2 SYGVKD come from the germline V gene. The CDR3 loop spans 16 amino acids. The CDR3 sequence is CAISSDTRGGANVLTF. The CDR3, as DNA: TGTGCCATCAGTTCGGACACCCGTGGGGGGGCCAACGTCCTGACTTTC.

V gene TRBV29-1 combines with J gene TRBJ2-7; no firm D call. CDR3 length: 13 amino acids. Looked up from germline, CDR1 is SQVTM and CDR2 is ANQGSEA. The V and J ends lost 5 bases and 0 bases respectively, with 11 bases between them. Here the CDR3 DNA reads TGCAGCGTTTTGACGCAACACTCCTACGAGCAGTACTTC. Translation: CSVLTQHSYEQYF.

This clonotype was counted between two and nine times. The V and J genes are TRBV6-5 and TRBJ2-3; TRBD2 aligns across 7 bases. CDR1 and CDR2 (germline): MNHEY, SVGAGI. This CDR3 is built from 12 residues. J lost 9 bases, V lost 8 bases, and 8 bases had no gene match. The CDR3 region has the DNA TGTGCCAGCGGTTTAGCGGGTGGGACGCAGTATTTT. Residues: CASGLAGGTQYF.

This clonotype was detected many times. This chain joins TRBV4-3 and TRBJ2-2; TRBD2 matches at 11 bases. Germline V gene lookup returns CDR1 LGHNA and CDR2 YSLEER. The CDR3 runs 16 residues. V was pared by 7 bases and J by 3 bases, with 7 bases of the junction left unmatched. The CDR3 DNA sequence: TGCGCCAGCACGACTAGCGGGAATGGAGACACCGGGGAGCTGTTTTTT. Its translation is CASTTSGNGDTGELFF.

This chain connects TRBV2 to TRBJ2-7; no clear D. This CDR3 is built from 15 residues. Trimming took off 6 bases at V and 2 bases at J, with 17 bases between the two ends. CDR1 is SNHLY and CDR2 is FYNNEI in the germline V gene. CDR3: CASSPSSAQTYEQYF. The DNA for the CDR3 is TGTGCCAGCAGCCCCTCTAGTGCTCAAACCTACGAGCAGTACTTC.

This clonotype was detected a few times. This chain joins TRBV5-1 and TRBJ2-5; 8 bases map to TRBD2. CDR1 and CDR2 (germline): SGHRS, YFSETQ. The J segment lost 5 bases and the V segment lost 5 bases, leaving 8 bases of the junction unmatched. CDR3 size: 14 residues. CDR3 residues: CASRRTSGAETQYF. CDR3 DNA: TGCGCCAGCAGGCGAACTAGCGGAGCGGAGACCCAGTACTTC.

The chain has TRBV20-1 and TRBJ2-7; D gene unclear. The germline gives CDR1 DFQATT, CDR2 SNEGSKA (reference sequence). V was pared by 3 bases and J by 3 bases, with 12 bases between. The CDR3 is 13 residues long. The CDR3 DNA reads TGCAGTGCTAGTGGATCAAGGGTCTACGAGCAGTACTTC. It codes for CSASGSRVYEQYF.

The V gene is TRBV12-3 or TRBV12-4, the J gene TRBJ2-6, with D perhaps being TRBD1 or TRBD2 (5 bases each). V was cut by 5 bases and J by 0 bases, with 14 bases left in between. The CDR3 contains 17 residues. In DNA, the CDR3 is TGTGCCAGCAGTACCGGGACCCTTTTCTCTGGGGCCAACGTCCTGACTTTC. Its translation is CASSTGTLFSGANVLTF.

J is TRBJ2-2 and V is TRBV11-2; no definite D call. Germline V gene data show CDR1 as SGHAT and CDR2 as FQNNGV. V lost 4 bases to trimming and J lost 1 base, with 19 bases between them. This CDR3 region has 18 residues. The CDR3 DNA reads as TGTGCCAGCAGCTCCCTGGGTATGGGTAAAGGGAACACCGGGGAGCTGTTTTTT. Amino acids: CASSSLGMGKGNTGELFF.

V is TRBV27 and J is TRBJ2-6; D is uncertain. V lost 7 bases to trimming and J lost 1 base, with 5 bases between them. CDR1 and CDR2 (germline): MNHEY, SMNVEV (reference sequence). CDR3 length: 13 amino acids. DNA for the CDR3: TGTGCCAGCACTCGTTCTGGGGCCAACGTCCTGACTTTC. Protein product: CASTRSGANVLTF. Together with reference TRBV27 and TRBJ2-6, the CDR3 gives the full variable domain: EAQVTQNPRYLITVTGKKLTVTCSQNMNHEYMSWYRQDPGLGLRQIYYSMNVEVTDKGDVPEGYKVSRKEKRNFPLILESPSPNQTSLYFCASTRSGANVLTFGAGSRLTVL.

The chain couples TRBV20-1 to TRBJ2-5; 9 bases align to TRBD2. The germline gives CDR1 DFQATT, CDR2 SNEGSKA (reference sequence). The CDR3 totals 14 residues. V dropped 4 bases and J dropped 5; count of bases not matched to a gene: 8. The DNA of the CDR3 is TGCAGTGCTAAACCGGGACTAGCTACGGAGACCCAGTACTTC. It specifies CSAKPGLATETQYF.

The CDR3: CSSQDNLSTDTQYF. The CDR3, as DNA: TGCAGCTCGCAGGACAATTTGAGCACAGATACGCAGTATTTT. The chain uses TRBV29-1 and TRBJ2-3, with D perhaps TRBD1 (5 bases). CDR1 and CDR2 (germline): SQVTM, ANQGSEA. The CDR3 covers 14 residues. Trimming cost V 8 bases and J 0 bases, with 15 bases left between them.

This clonotype occurred a few times. V usage is TRBV2 and J usage is TRBJ2-7; 7 bases are shared with TRBD1. This CDR3 has 14 amino acids. The germline V gene has CDR1 SNHLY and CDR2 FYNNEI. With 10 bases clipped from V and 4 bases from J, the junction kept 13 bases outside the gene matches. The CDR3 sequence: CATLPDREWYEQYF. Written as DNA, the CDR3 is TGTGCCACCCTCCCTGACAGGGAATGGTACGAGCAGTACTTC.

This clonotype occurred a few times. J is TRBJ2-1 and V is TRBV29-1; TRBD1 matches at 9 bases. V shed 4 bases, J shed 7 bases, and the junction held 11 bases outside the gene matches. This CDR3 has 15 residues. Germline assignment: CDR1 SQVTM and CDR2 ANQGSEA. The CDR3, as DNA: TGCAGCGTTGGAGAGGGACAGGGCCTAACTAATGAGCAGTTCTTC. Translation gives CSVGEGQGLTNEQFF.

In this sample, this clonotype turned up a few times. The chain uses TRBV7-9 and TRBJ2-7; no definite D call. The V end lost 4 bases, the J end lost 0 bases, and 13 bases lay between the germline ends. The CDR3 is made up of 15 amino acids. The germline CDR1 and CDR2 sequences are SEHNR and FQNEAQ (reference sequence). CDR3 sequence: CASSWGGRSSYEQYF. The CDR3 coding sequence is TGTGCCAGCAGCTGGGGTGGCCGAAGCTCCTACGAGCAGTACTTC.

In this sample, this clonotype turned up a few times. The chain employs TRBV24-1 and TRBJ2-5; 13 bases map to TRBD2. V was pared by 3 bases and J by 5 bases, with 5 bases of the junction left unmatched. Germline V gives CDR1 KGHDR, CDR2 SFDVKD. This CDR3 has 16 residues. CDR3 region: CATSDGGLAGRETQYF. The DNA for the CDR3 is TGTGCCACCAGTGATGGGGGACTAGCGGGGAGGGAGACCCAGTACTTC.

This clonotype has only a few counts. The chain joins TRBV29-1 to TRBJ2-5, with 8 positions matching TRBD2. J gave up 5 bases and V 3 bases, and 5 bases lay outside the gene matches. CDR3 length: 13 residues. Germline CDR1 reads SQVTM; CDR2 reads ANQGSEA. This CDR3 reads CSVDGSGVETQYF. Here the CDR3 DNA reads TGCAGCGTTGATGGTAGCGGGGTGGAGACCCAGTACTTC.

This chain links TRBV28 with TRBJ2-7; 7 nucleotides agree with TRBD1. The CDR3 contains 14 residues. J gave up 2 bases and V 5 bases, and 6 bases lay outside the gene matches. The germline V gene has CDR1 MDHEN and CDR2 SYDVKM. The CDR3 bases are TGTGCCAGCAGTAAAAACAGGGGACCCTACGAGCAGTACTTC. This gives the protein CASSKNRGPYEQYF. The full variable domain, rest sourced from reference TRBV28 and TRBJ2-7, is DVKVTQSSRYLVKRTGEKVFLECVQDMDHENMFWYRQDPGLGLRLIYFSYDVKMKEKGDIPEGYSVSREKKERFSLILESASTNQTSMYLCASSKNRGPYEQYFGPGTRLTVT.

The J gene is TRBJ2-2, the V gene TRBV7-8; D remains ambiguous. V lost 3 bases and J lost 4, with 9 bases in between. The CDR3 contains 14 residues. Per the germline V gene, CDR1 is SGHVS and CDR2 is FQNEAQ. The CDR3 nucleotides read TGTGCCAGCAGCTTTTTGGCTAGCACCGGGGAGCTGTTTTTT. It is translated as CASSFLASTGELFF. Full variable domain (outside the CDR3, taken from reference TRBV7-8 and TRBJ2-2): GAGVSQSPRYKVAKRGQDVALRCDPISGHVSLFWYQQALGQGPEFLTYFQNEAQLDKSGLPSDRFFAERPEGSVSTLKIQRTQQEDSAVYLCASSFLASTGELFFGEGSRLTVL.

This chain links TRBV12-5 with TRBJ1-5; D unresolved. This CDR3 region has 14 residues. V lost 3 bases, J lost 4 bases, and 10 bases lay in between. CDR1 is LGHNT, CDR2 FRNRAP, per germline. The CDR3 loop reads CASGFGDPNQPQHF. CDR3 DNA: TGTGCTAGTGGTTTCGGAGACCCAAATCAGCCCCAGCATTTT. The variable domain in full, completed from reference TRBV12-5 and TRBJ1-5, reads DARVTQTPRHKVTEMGQEVTMRCQPILGHNTVFWYRQTMMQGLELLAYFRNRAPLDDSGMPKDRFSAEMPDATLATLKIQPSEPRDSAVYFCASGFGDPNQPQHFGDGTRLSIL.

This clonotype was picked up many times. A junction end diverges from the germline sequence, so it may reflect a read error. The chain carries TRBV12-3 or TRBV12-4 and TRBJ2-1; D gene unclear. CDR3 length: 14 residues. Here the CDR3 reads CASSLAGAYNEQFF. CDR3 DNA sequence: TGTGCCAGCAGCTTAGCCGGTGCCTACAATGAGCAGTTCTTC.

The chain carries TRBV5-1 and TRBJ2-5; D tentatively fits TRBD1 or TRBD2 (5 bases each). Germline-derived CDR1 and CDR2 are SGHRS and YFSETQ. With 0 bases removed from V and 5 bases from J, the gap between germline ends came to 17 bases. The CDR3 has 16 residues. As DNA, the CDR3 is TGCGCCAGCAGCTTGGGGGGACGAGGAAAATCCGAGACCCAGTACTTC. Its translation: CASSLGGRGKSETQYF.